The 3 T cell receptor beta chains given below trace back to one sample, sequenced in a study of T cell responses to AZD1222 COVID-19 vaccine. Profiled with immunoSEQ multiplex PCR; TCRdb holds only in-frame clones, not every one. This repertoire shows 130,000 to 150,000 clones, 92% found once; its top ten account for approximately 2%. Sequencing used peripheral blood, obtained on day 0 of AZD1222 vaccination. These receptors were collected from an adult in good health.

The rearrangement joins TRBV7-6 to TRBJ1-3; D not certain. V lost 4 bases and J lost 4, with 11 bases in between. Germline V CDR1 and CDR2: SGHVS, FNYEAQ. This CDR3 comprises 14 residues. CDR3 DNA: TGTGCCAGCAGCTCTAAGAGTTCGGGAAACACCATATATTTT. It yields the protein CASSSKSSGNTIYF. The entire variable domain, with the rest obtained from reference TRBV7-6 and TRBJ1-3, is as follows: GAGVSQSPRYKVTKRGQDVALRCDPISGHVSLYWYRQALGQGPEFLTYFNYEAQQDKSGLPNDRFSAERPEGSISTLTIQRTEQRDSAMYRCASSSKSSGNTIYFGEGSWLTVV.

This chain uses TRBV5-1 with TRBJ1-2, with 8 nucleotides matching TRBD1. Germline assignment: CDR1 SGHRS and CDR2 YFSETQ. V was pared by 0 bases and J by 6 bases, with 1 base of the junction left unmatched. The CDR3 is 13 residues long. CDR3 sequence reads: CASSLGTGNGYTF. CDR3 nucleotide sequence: TGCGCCAGCAGCTTGGGGACAGGGAATGGCTACACCTTC.

The chain combines TRBV10-3 with TRBJ1-1, with D unclear. The CDR3 contains 13 residues. CDR1 ENHRY and CDR2 SYGVKD come from the germline V gene. The V end lost 7 bases, the J end lost 2 bases, and 11 bases lay between the germline ends. The CDR3 sequence: CAITGVVNTEAFF. CDR3 nucleotide sequence: TGTGCCATCACCGGGGTTGTCAACACTGAAGCTTTCTTT.